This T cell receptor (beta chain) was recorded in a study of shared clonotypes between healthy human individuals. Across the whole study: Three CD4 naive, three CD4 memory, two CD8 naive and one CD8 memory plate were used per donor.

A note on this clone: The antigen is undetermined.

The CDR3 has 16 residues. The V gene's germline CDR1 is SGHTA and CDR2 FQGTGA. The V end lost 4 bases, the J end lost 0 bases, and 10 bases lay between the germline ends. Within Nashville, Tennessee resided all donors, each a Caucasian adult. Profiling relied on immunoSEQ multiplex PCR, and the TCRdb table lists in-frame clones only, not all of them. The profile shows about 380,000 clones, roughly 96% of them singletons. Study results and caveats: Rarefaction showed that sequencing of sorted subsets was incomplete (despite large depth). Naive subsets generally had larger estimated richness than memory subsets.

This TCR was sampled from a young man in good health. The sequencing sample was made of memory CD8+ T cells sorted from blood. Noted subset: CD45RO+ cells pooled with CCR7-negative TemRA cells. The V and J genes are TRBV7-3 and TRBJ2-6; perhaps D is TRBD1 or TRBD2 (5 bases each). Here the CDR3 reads CASSWGTVSGANVLTF. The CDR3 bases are TGTGCCAGCAGCTGGGGGACGGTCTCTGGGGCCAACGTCCTGACTTTC.